These T cell receptor beta chains were read from a single sample in a study of T cell responses to AZD1222 COVID-19 vaccine. The table came from immunoSEQ multiplex PCR; TCRdb's copy has only in-frame clones and leaves some out. The table lists 90,000 to 150,000 clones, approximately 90% of them singletons. The sample here was peripheral blood, taken on day 0 of AZD1222 vaccination. The receptors shown here come from an adult in good health. Both conserved end residues are part of each CDR3. A D gene is named only where the DNA matches it firmly. Clone size is given for some rows only: seen once, a few or many times, or a class if the clone is expanded.

d_call j_call clone_size v_call cdr3_nt cdr3_aa
. TRBJ1-1 . TRBV29-1 TGCAGCGTTGTGTCAGGGAAAGGGGACACTGAAGCTTTCTTT CSVVSGKGDTEAFF
. TRBJ1-2 . TRBV20-1 TGCAGTGCTGTTGACGGCTATGGCTACACCTTC CSAVDGYGYTF
. TRBJ2-5 . TRBV6-2/TRBV6-3 TGTGCCAGCAGTGGATACGCGGGATCTATAGAGACCCAGTACTTC CASSGYAGSIETQYF
. TRBJ1-1 once TRBV4-1 TGCGCCAGCAGCCAAGATATGGGGGGAAGTAACACTGACGCTTTCTTT CASSQDMGGSNTDAFF
. TRBJ1-4 . TRBV20-1 TGCAGTGCTAGAATCGGTGAAAAACTGTTTTTT CSARIGEKLFF
. TRBJ1-1 few TRBV29-1 TGCAGCGTTGAAAGTGTGCCTGAAGCTTTCTTT CSVESVPEAFF
. TRBJ2-1 . TRBV4-1 TGCGCCAGCAGCCAAAATTATCTTCAAAGGAATGAGCAGTTCTTC CASSQNYLQRNEQFF
TRBD2 TRBJ2-2 . TRBV7-8 TGTGCCAGCAGCTTCTGGGAGGGCGCGGACACCGGGGAGCTGTTTTTT CASSFWEGADTGELFF
TRBD1 TRBJ1-1 . TRBV27 TGTGCCAGCAGTCCAAATTCCGGGACAGGGACATCGAACACTGAAGCTTTCTTT CASSPNSGTGTSNTEAFF
. TRBJ2-5 . TRBV18 TGTGCCAGCTCACCACGTTCGGCCTATCAAGAGACCCAGTACTTC CASSPRSAYQETQYF
TRBD1 TRBJ1-6 . TRBV9 TGTGCCAGCAGCGTAAGGACAGGGTTGGATTCACCCCTCCACTTT CASSVRTGLDSPLHF
. TRBJ2-7 . TRBV10-3 TGTGCCATCAGTGAAGGGGGGCAGGGTTCAAGGGTTGTGTACTTC CAISEGGQGSRVVYF
. TRBJ2-1 . TRBV29-1 TGCAGCGTCGGAGACTTTGAGCAGTTCTTC CSVGDFEQFF
TRBD1 TRBJ2-7 . TRBV24-1 TGTGCCACCAGTGGTCGGAACAGGGGATACGAGCAGTACTTC CATSGRNRGYEQYF
TRBD1 TRBJ1-1 . TRBV12-3/TRBV12-4 TGTGCCAGCAGTCTAGGACAGGAAATTGAAGCTTTCTTT CASSLGQEIEAFF
TRBD2 TRBJ2-1 . TRBV27 TGTGCCAGCAGTTTTCGTAGGACTAGCAGCGAGCAGTTCTTC CASSFRRTSSEQFF
TRBD1 TRBJ2-7 . TRBV27 TGTGCCAGCAGTTTATCCGGGACAGGTTACTACGAGCAGTACTTC CASSLSGTGYYEQYF
TRBD2 TRBJ2-7 . TRBV10-1 TGCGCCAACCCTGGGACTAGCGGGCTCTCCTACGAGCAGTACTTC CANPGTSGLSYEQYF
. TRBJ2-7 . TRBV7-8 TGTGCCAGCAGCGGGATGTCAGAGCAGTACTTC CASSGMSEQYF
. TRBJ2-7 . TRBV5-5 TGTGCCAGCAGCTTGTTGACGTACGAGCAGTACTTC CASSLLTYEQYF
. TRBJ2-3 . TRBV7-2 TGTGCCAGCAGCCCCAGGTTCTGGAGCACAGATACGCAGTATTTT CASSPRFWSTDTQYF
. TRBJ2-2 many TRBV19 TGTGCCAGTAGTGGAGGGACAGTGAACACCGGGGAGCTGTTTTTT CASSGGTVNTGELFF
. TRBJ1-2 . TRBV3-1/TRBV3-2 TGTGCCAGCAGCCTGGACAAGAACTATGGCTACACCTTC CASSLDKNYGYTF